The 22 T cell receptor beta chains below were found in one sample sequenced in a study of T cell responses to AZD1222 COVID-19 vaccine. Clones were sequenced by immunoSEQ multiplex PCR, and TCRdb holds only the in-frame ones, with some missing. The profile shows about 120,000 clones, around 87% of them singletons. The input for sequencing was peripheral blood, taken on day 0 of AZD1222 vaccination. Every receptor here comes from an adult in good health.

The CDR3 loop reads CASTTGQGADTQYF. CDR3 coding DNA: TGTGCCAGCACCACCGGACAGGGGGCAGATACGCAGTATTTT. This chain links TRBV7-9 with TRBJ2-3; the match to TRBD1 covers 10 bases. With V trimmed by 7 bases and J by 4 bases, 5 bases remained unmatched. Per the germline V gene, CDR1 is SEHNR and CDR2 is FQNEAQ (reference sequence). The CDR3 contains 14 residues.

The count of this clone is one. The chain joins TRBV9 to TRBJ1-5; 8 positions agree with TRBD1. The germline CDR1 and CDR2 sequences are SGDLS and YYNGEE. This CDR3 contains 14 residues. The V and J ends lost 0 bases and 7 bases, in that order; junction bases with no gene match: 3. CDR3 sequence: CASSVGTGSQPQHF. The CDR3 bases are TGTGCCAGCAGCGTAGGGACAGGGAGCCAGCCCCAGCATTTT.

This chain joins TRBV29-1 and TRBJ2-1; D ambiguous. Germline V gene data show CDR1 as SQVTM and CDR2 as ANQGSEA. The CDR3 sequence is 14 residues long. V was pared by 7 bases and J by 5 bases, with 18 bases between. This CDR3 reads CSAQTQNPNNEQFF. The CDR3 nucleotides read TGCAGCGCCCAGACTCAAAATCCTAACAATGAGCAGTTCTTC.

DNA of the CDR3: TGTGCCAGCAGCTCAGGACCTCGGGAGGACGAGCAGTACTTC. It encodes CASSSGPREDEQYF. This chain joins TRBV7-9 and TRBJ2-7; 7 bases agree with TRBD2. CDR1 and CDR2 (germline): SEHNR, FQNEAQ (reference sequence). The CDR3 sequence is 14 residues long. V dropped 4 bases and J dropped 5; count of bases not matched to a gene: 8.

This chain links TRBV12-3 or TRBV12-4 with TRBJ1-2, with D unresolved. Trimming pared 4 bases from V and 0 bases from J, leaving 6 bases between. The CDR3 is 13 amino acids. The CDR3 sequence is CASSYIPNYGYTF. CDR3 DNA sequence: TGTGCCAGCAGTTACATTCCTAACTATGGCTACACCTTC.

V usage is TRBV11-2 and J usage is TRBJ2-1; D is perhaps TRBD2 (6 bases). CDR1 SGHAT and CDR2 FQNNGV come from the germline V gene. This CDR3 has 13 residues. The germline V and J ends were trimmed by 5 bases and 4 bases, with 9 bases remaining between them. CDR3 loop: CASSRTTYNEQFF. CDR3 DNA: TGTGCCAGCAGCAGGACTACATACAATGAGCAGTTCTTC. The variable domain in full, completed from reference TRBV11-2 and TRBJ2-1, reads EAGVAQSPRYKIIEKRQSVAFWCNPISGHATLYWYQQILGQGPKLLIQFQNNGVVDDSQLPKDRFSAERLKGVDSTLKIQPAKLEDSAVYLCASSRTTYNEQFFGPGTRLTVL.

This chain connects TRBV19 to TRBJ1-1, with 7 bases that match TRBD1. Germline values: CDR1 LNHDA, CDR2 SQIVND (reference sequence). The CDR3 contains 14 residues. With 7 bases clipped from V and 1 base from J, the junction kept 6 bases outside the gene matches. CDR3 protein: CASTGDSQNTEAFF. The CDR3 nucleotides read TGTGCCAGTACCGGGGACAGCCAGAACACTGAAGCTTTCTTT. The full variable domain, in which reference TRBV19 and TRBJ1-1 provide the parts outside the CDR3, is DGGITQSPKYLFRKEGQNVTLSCEQNLNHDAMYWYRQDPGQGLRLIYYSQIVNDFQKGDIAEGYSVSREKKESFPLTVTSAQKNPTAFYLCASTGDSQNTEAFFGQGTRLTVV.

The CDR3 protein is CATSDSPGNTGELFF. In DNA, the CDR3 is TGTGCCACCAGTGATTCTCCAGGGAACACCGGGGAGCTGTTTTTT. V gene TRBV24-1 combines with J gene TRBJ2-2, with D unclear. CDR1 is KGHDR and CDR2 is SFDVKD in the germline V gene. Trimming stripped 2 bases from V and 1 base from J, with 7 bases between. The CDR3 consists of 15 residues.

The chain couples TRBV7-9 to TRBJ2-3; D ambiguous. The CDR3 spans 11 residues. The V gene lost 4 bases and the J gene lost 5 bases, with 4 bases spanning the gap. CDR1 and CDR2 (germline): SEHNR, FQNEAQ (reference sequence). For the CDR3, the DNA is TGTGCCAGCAGCTCCCTAGATACGCAGTATTTT. Residues: CASSSLDTQYF. Together with reference TRBV7-9 and TRBJ2-3, the CDR3 gives the full variable domain: DTGVSQNPRHKITKRGQNVTFRCDPISEHNRLYWYRQTLGQGPEFLTYFQNEAQLEKSRLLSDRFSAERPKGSFSTLEIQRTEQGDSAMYLCASSSLDTQYFGPGTRLTVL.

This chain links TRBV20-1 with TRBJ1-4, with 7 nucleotides matching TRBD1. Per germline, CDR1 DFQATT and CDR2 SNEGSKA (reference sequence). V dropped 3 bases and J dropped 10; count of bases not matched to a gene: 14. The CDR3 covers 15 residues. The CDR3 DNA is TGCAGTGCTAGTCCAGGGGGGGCAGGCGGGCGAAAACTGTTTTTT. It encodes CSASPGGAGGRKLFF.

The chain uses TRBV9 and TRBJ1-3; maybe TRBD1 (6 bases). This CDR3 comprises 15 residues. V shed 6 bases and J shed 0 bases, with 13 bases lying between them. The germline gives CDR1 SGDLS, CDR2 YYNGEE. CDR3 residues: CASNERGGSGNTIYF. CDR3 bases: TGTGCCAGCAACGAGAGGGGGGGCTCTGGAAACACCATATATTTT.

V gene TRBV29-1 combines with J gene TRBJ1-5; D call uncertain. Trimming left V 6 bases short and J 0 bases short, with 9 bases between. Germline lookup yields CDR1 SQVTM and CDR2 ANQGSEA. The length of the CDR3 is 13 residues. CDR3: CSVRENSNQPQHF. Here the CDR3 DNA reads TGCAGCGTCCGAGAAAATAGCAATCAGCCCCAGCATTTT.

The rearrangement uses TRBV7-6 and TRBJ1-2; TRBD1 is a possible D gene (6 bases). Trimming took 1 base from V and 3 from J, leaving 12 bases between them. Germline values: CDR1 SGHVS, CDR2 FNYEAQ. The CDR3 loop spans 15 amino acids. As DNA, the CDR3 is TGTGCCAGCAGCTTAGAACAGGGTGCTTACTATGGCTACACCTTC. Its protein is CASSLEQGAYYGYTF.

This chain connects TRBV10-3 to TRBJ2-7; 10 bases are shared with TRBD1. This CDR3 region has 14 residues. Germline assignment: CDR1 ENHRY and CDR2 SYGVKD. The junction had 6 bases not matched to a gene; V was cut back by 5 bases and J by 5 bases. CDR3 coding DNA: TGTGCCATCAGTCCCGGGACAGGGGAGAACGAGCAGTACTTC. It codes for CAISPGTGENEQYF.

This chain links TRBV5-6 with TRBJ1-1, with 7 bases that match TRBD1. CDR1 and CDR2 from the germline V gene are SGHDT and YYEEEE. V shed 3 bases and J 1 base; nucleotides not matched to a gene: 0. This CDR3 spans 13 amino acids. The CDR3 here is CASSWDRNTEAFF. The DNA for the CDR3 is TGTGCCAGCAGCTGGGACAGGAACACTGAAGCTTTCTTT.

The chain has TRBV11-1 and TRBJ1-2, with TRBD1 identical over 7 bases. The trim removed 5 bases at V and 0 bases at J, leaving 9 bases unmatched. The CDR3 is 16 amino acids. The V gene's germline CDR1 is SGHAT and CDR2 FQDESV (reference sequence). CDR3 region: CASSETGTEANYGYTF. The DNA for the CDR3 is TGTGCCAGCAGCGAAACCGGGACAGAAGCTAACTATGGCTACACCTTC. The full variable domain, its missing parts supplied by reference TRBV11-1 and TRBJ1-2, is EAEVAQSPRYKITEKSQAVAFWCDPISGHATLYWYRQILGQGPELLVQFQDESVVDDSQLPKDRFSAERLKGVDSTLKIQPAELGDSAMYLCASSETGTEANYGYTFGSGTRLTVV.

The J gene is TRBJ1-4, the V gene TRBV19; possibly TRBD1 for D (6 bases). Germline V gene data show CDR1 as LNHDA and CDR2 as SQIVND (reference sequence). CDR3 size: 15 residues. V gave up 0 bases and J gave up 5 bases, with 10 bases separating them. The DNA of the CDR3 is TGTGCCAGTAGTATAGAGGGCAGGGGCAATGAAAAACTGTTTTTT. It specifies CASSIEGRGNEKLFF.

The V gene is TRBV29-1, the J gene TRBJ1-1; possibly TRBD1 for D (6 bases). The V and J ends lost 8 bases and 2 bases respectively, with 15 bases between them. The CDR3 covers 13 residues. Germline V lookup: CDR1 SQVTM, CDR2 ANQGSEA. The CDR3 region has the DNA TGCAGCTCTCCTGGGACATCTAACACTGAAGCTTTCTTT. Amino acid sequence: CSSPGTSNTEAFF.

This rearrangement joins TRBV4-2 to TRBJ1-2, with 9 positions matching TRBD1. CDR3 size: 15 residues. Germline V gives CDR1 LGHNA, CDR2 YNFKEQ. The V gene end was trimmed by 3 bases and the J gene end by 6 bases; junction bases not matched to a gene: 8. As DNA, the CDR3 is TGTGCCAGCAGCCAGGAAAGGACAGGGGCAGATGGCTACACCTTC. It is translated as CASSQERTGADGYTF.

The chain joins TRBV7-2 to TRBJ1-6; tentatively, D is TRBD1 (5 bases). The V gene's germline CDR1 is SGHTA and CDR2 FQGNSA. Between the trimmed V and J ends, which lost 5 bases and 0 bases, there was a span of 14 bases. There are 17 residues in the CDR3. The CDR3 sequence is CASSTDRRSSYNSPLHF. The CDR3 coding sequence is TGTGCCAGCAGCACTGACAGAAGGAGCTCCTATAATTCACCCCTCCACTTT.

This sequence joins TRBV4-1 and TRBJ2-7; 9 bases agree with TRBD1. J lost 0 bases, V lost 1 base, and 1 base had no gene match. Germline V gene lookup returns CDR1 MGHRA and CDR2 YSYEKL. This CDR3 comprises 15 residues. The CDR3 DNA is TGCGCCAGCAGCCAAGGGGACAGGGTCTCCTACGAGCAGTACTTC. It encodes CASSQGDRVSYEQYF.

This clone has only one observation. J is TRBJ1-6 and V is TRBV11-3, with unresolved D. V lost 3 bases and J lost 8, with 8 bases in between. Germline CDR1 reads SGHNT; CDR2 reads YENEEA. There are 13 residues in the CDR3. This CDR3 reads CASSFNRDSPLHF. In nucleotides, the CDR3 is TGTGCCAGCAGCTTTAACAGAGATTCACCCCTCCACTTT.